Below are 12 T cell receptor beta chains sequenced from a single sample in a study of shared clonotypes between healthy human individuals (dated by TCRdb to 2018 to 2021). Libraries were constructed by the immunoSEQ multiplex PCR assay. Not all clones reach the TCRdb copy of this immuneACCESS table, which keeps in-frame sequences only. Checked studies attribute under half of the gap to unresolved V genes and leave the rest unexplained. For this sample there are about 460,000 clones; over 60% appear just once. The ten largest make up approximately 12% of the sample. Input material: PBMCs. The receptor set was obtained from a woman in her forties in good health. Some clones in this sample may be carry-over from other donors' samples.

V is TRBV7-9 and J is TRBJ2-7; TRBD2 matches 16 bases. The germline V gene encodes CDR1 SEHNR and CDR2 FQNEAQ (reference sequence). V gave up 5 bases and J gave up 5 bases; unmatched junction bases: 9. The CDR3 length is 17 residues. The CDR3 bases are TGTGCCAGCAGCGACGGGACTAGCGGGAGGGTTTTCGACGAGCAGTACTTC. This translates into CASSDGTSGRVFDEQYF.

CDR3: CASGLVRQGPSSYEQYF. CDR3 DNA: TGTGCTAGTGGTTTGGTACGTCAGGGGCCCAGCTCCTACGAGCAGTACTTC. This chain uses TRBV12-5 with TRBJ2-7; possibly TRBD1 for D (6 bases). Trimming took 0 bases from V and 0 from J, leaving 15 bases between them. The CDR3 runs to 17 residues. The germline V gene has CDR1 LGHNT and CDR2 FRNRAP.

The gene calls are TRBV30 and TRBJ2-5; D is perhaps TRBD2 (6 bases). CDR1 is GTSNPN and CDR2 is SVGIG in the germline V gene (reference sequence). CDR3 length equals 12 residues. Trimming took off 1 base at V and 5 bases at J, with 8 bases between the two ends. The CDR3 region is CAWSGSGETQYF. CDR3 coding DNA: TGTGCCTGGAGTGGGAGCGGGGAGACCCAGTACTTC.

As concerns this clone: This clone may be a read error of a much larger clone one base away. This chain uses TRBV7-2 with TRBJ2-5; 9 bases agree with TRBD2. The J call may be in error: the DNA end matches TRBJ2-7 better. This CDR3 is built from 15 residues. Germline V CDR1 and CDR2: SGHTA, FQGNSA. CDR3 sequence: CASNLLAGASYEQYF. For the CDR3, the DNA is TGTGCCAGCAACCTCTTAGCGGGAGCCTCCTACGAGCAGTACTTC.

As regards this clone: With a much larger clone just one base away, this may be a read error. The rearrangement links TRBV30 to TRBJ1-6; D unresolved. Germline V gene sequence: CDR1 GTSNPN, CDR2 SVGIG (reference sequence). The CDR3 is made up of 11 amino acids. CDR3 sequence reads: CAWSRDSPPHF. CDR3 in DNA: TGTGCCTGGAGTAGGGATTCACCCCCCCACTTT. Full variable domain (outside the CDR3, taken from reference TRBV30 and TRBJ1-6): SQTIHQWPATLVQPVGSPLSLECTVEGTSNPNLYWYRQAAGRGLQLLFYSVGIGQISSEVPQNLSASRPQDRQFILSSKKLLLSDSGFYLCAWSRDSPPHFGNGTRLTVT.

This chain links TRBV7-3 with TRBJ2-1; D gene ambiguous. Trimming took 5 bases from V and 8 from J, leaving 10 bases between them. This CDR3 comprises 12 residues. Germline CDR1 SGHTA, CDR2 FQGTGA. CDR3 residues: CASSANFYEQFF. DNA of the CDR3: TGTGCCAGCAGCGCCAATTTCTATGAGCAGTTCTTC.

This clone was picked up one time. The DNA for the CDR3 is TGTGCCAGCAGCGTCGACTTGAACAATGAGCAGTTCTTC. It encodes CASSVDLNNEQFF. The rearrangement links TRBV6-4 to TRBJ2-1; D gene uncertain. Trimming left V 6 bases short and J 5 bases short, with 11 bases between. CDR3 length: 13 residues. Germline CDR1 and CDR2: MRHNA and SNTAGT.

The chain has TRBV5-4 and TRBJ1-3, with D uncertain. V was cut by 0 bases and J by 0 bases, with 4 bases left in between. This CDR3 has 14 amino acids. The germline V gene encodes CDR1 SGHNT and CDR2 YYREEE (reference sequence). This chain's CDR3 is CASSLDNSGNTIYF. CDR3 DNA: TGTGCCAGCAGCTTGGACAACTCTGGAAACACCATATATTTT.

This chain joins TRBV19 and TRBJ1-2; 8 bases are shared with TRBD1. V dropped 6 bases and J dropped 8; count of bases not matched to a gene: 8. CDR1 is LNHDA, CDR2 SQIVND, per germline (reference sequence). The CDR3 has 13 amino acids. CDR3 protein: CASRASGGRGYTF. The CDR3 nucleotides read TGTGCCAGTAGGGCTTCAGGGGGCCGGGGCTACACCTTC.

This clone has just a few counts. This CDR3 is CASSNSGGGLLNTEAFF. The CDR3 DNA sequence: TGTGCCAGCTCAAACAGCGGCGGTGGCCTTCTGAACACTGAAGCTTTCTTT. This rearrangement joins TRBV18 to TRBJ1-1, with D uncertain. Germline-derived CDR1 and CDR2 are KGHSH and LQKENI. This CDR3 comprises 17 residues. V was cut by 5 bases and J by 0 bases, with 19 bases left in between.

The chain has TRBV18 and TRBJ2-5; 8 bases are a match to TRBD2. This CDR3 is 15 amino acids long. Germline values: CDR1 KGHSH, CDR2 LQKENI. V dropped 2 bases and J dropped 7; count of bases not matched to a gene: 9. The CDR3 loop reads CASSPSSGSRRTQYF. CDR3 sequence (DNA): TGTGCCAGCTCACCAAGCAGCGGGAGTAGGCGGACCCAGTACTTC. The full variable domain, with the rest looked up from reference TRBV18 and TRBJ2-5, is NAGVMQNPRHLVRRRGQEARLRCSPMKGHSHVYWYRQLPEEGLKFMVYLQKENIIDESGMPKERFSAEFPKEGPSILRIQQVVRGDSAAYFCASSPSSGSRRTQYFGPGTRLLVL.

This chain connects TRBV29-1 to TRBJ2-2; tentatively, D is TRBD1 (5 bases). The CDR3 is 14 amino acids. Germline CDR1 is SQVTM and CDR2 is ANQGSEA. Trimming pared 5 bases from V and 1 base from J, leaving 11 bases between. CDR3 bases: TGCAGCGTTCTTGACAGACTGAACACCGGGGAGCTGTTTTTT. As protein: CSVLDRLNTGELFF.